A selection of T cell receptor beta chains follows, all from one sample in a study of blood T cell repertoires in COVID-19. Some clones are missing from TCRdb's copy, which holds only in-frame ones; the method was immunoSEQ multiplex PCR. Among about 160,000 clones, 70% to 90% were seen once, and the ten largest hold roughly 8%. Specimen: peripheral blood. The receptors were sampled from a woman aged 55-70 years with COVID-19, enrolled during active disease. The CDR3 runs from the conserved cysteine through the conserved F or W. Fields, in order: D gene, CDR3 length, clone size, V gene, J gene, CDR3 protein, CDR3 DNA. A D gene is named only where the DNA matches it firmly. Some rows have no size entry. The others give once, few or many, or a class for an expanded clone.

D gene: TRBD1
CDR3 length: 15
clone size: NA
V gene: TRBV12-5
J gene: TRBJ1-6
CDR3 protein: CASGPGTGGFSPLHF
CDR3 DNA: TGTGCTAGTGGTCCCGGGACAGGGGGCTTCTCACCCCTCCACTTT

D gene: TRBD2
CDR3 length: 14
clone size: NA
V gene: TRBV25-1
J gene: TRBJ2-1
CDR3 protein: CASSPGGSHNEQFF
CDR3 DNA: TGTGCCAGCAGTCCGGGGGGGTCCCACAATGAGCAGTTCTTC

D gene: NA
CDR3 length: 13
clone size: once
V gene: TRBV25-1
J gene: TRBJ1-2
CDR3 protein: CASSLRAASGYTF
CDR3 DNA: TGTGCCAGCAGTCTGAGGGCAGCCTCTGGCTACACCTTC

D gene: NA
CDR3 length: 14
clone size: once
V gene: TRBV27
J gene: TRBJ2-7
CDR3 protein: CASTGAGNDYEQYF
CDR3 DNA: TGTGCCAGCACGGGAGCGGGTAACGACTACGAGCAGTACTTC

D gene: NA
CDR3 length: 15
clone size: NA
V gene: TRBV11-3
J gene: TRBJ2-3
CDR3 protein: CASSSRGSPTDTQYF
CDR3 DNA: TGTGCCAGCAGCTCTCGGGGTAGTCCTACAGATACGCAGTATTTT

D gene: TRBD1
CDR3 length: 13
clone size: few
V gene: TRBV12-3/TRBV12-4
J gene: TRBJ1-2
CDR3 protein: CASSGQGYYGYTF
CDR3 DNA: TGTGCCAGCAGTGGACAGGGGTACTATGGCTACACCTTC

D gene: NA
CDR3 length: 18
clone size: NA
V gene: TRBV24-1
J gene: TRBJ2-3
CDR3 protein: CATSDPRRGTSSTDTQYF
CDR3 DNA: TGTGCCACCAGTGACCCCCGTCGCGGGACGTCTAGCACAGATACGCAGTATTTT

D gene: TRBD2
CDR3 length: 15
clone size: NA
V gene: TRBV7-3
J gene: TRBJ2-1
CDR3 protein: CASSSRLAGYNEQFF
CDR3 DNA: TGTGCCAGCAGCTCCCGACTAGCGGGATACAATGAGCAGTTCTTC

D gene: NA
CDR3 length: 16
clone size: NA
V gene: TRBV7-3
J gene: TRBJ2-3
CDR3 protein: CASTLGGRGSTDTQYF
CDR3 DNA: TGTGCCAGCACCTTAGGAGGGCGGGGTAGCACAGATACGCAGTATTTT

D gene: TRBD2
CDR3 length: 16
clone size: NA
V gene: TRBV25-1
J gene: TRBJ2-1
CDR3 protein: CASSESGVAGVHEQFF
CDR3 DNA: TGTGCCAGCAGTGAATCAGGAGTAGCGGGAGTTCATGAGCAGTTCTTC

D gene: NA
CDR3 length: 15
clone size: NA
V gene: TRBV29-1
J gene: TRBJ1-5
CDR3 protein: CSVEVDPGSNQPQHF
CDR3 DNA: TGCAGCGTTGAAGTTGATCCGGGTAGCAATCAGCCCCAGCATTTT

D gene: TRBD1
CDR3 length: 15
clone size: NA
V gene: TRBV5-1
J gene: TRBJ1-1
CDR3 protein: CASSLGDRGDTEAFF
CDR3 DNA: TGCGCCAGCAGCTTGGGTGACAGGGGGGACACTGAAGCTTTCTTT

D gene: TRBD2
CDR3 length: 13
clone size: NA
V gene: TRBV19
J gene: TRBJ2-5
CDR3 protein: CASSPTSGGPQYF
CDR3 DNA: TGTGCCAGTAGTCCGACTAGCGGTGGGCCCCAGTACTTC

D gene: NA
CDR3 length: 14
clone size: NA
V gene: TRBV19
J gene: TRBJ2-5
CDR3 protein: CASSIDRASETQYF
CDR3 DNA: TGTGCCAGTAGTATAGACAGGGCCAGCGAGACCCAGTACTTC

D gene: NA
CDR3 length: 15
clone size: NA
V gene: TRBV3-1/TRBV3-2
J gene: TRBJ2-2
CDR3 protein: CASSQVRHNTGELFF
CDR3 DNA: TGTGCCAGCAGCCAAGTGCGGCACAACACCGGGGAGCTGTTTTTT

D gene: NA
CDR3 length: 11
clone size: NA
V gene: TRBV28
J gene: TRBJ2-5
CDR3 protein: CASSVRETQYF
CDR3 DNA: TGTGCCAGCAGTGTCCGGGAGACCCAGTACTTC

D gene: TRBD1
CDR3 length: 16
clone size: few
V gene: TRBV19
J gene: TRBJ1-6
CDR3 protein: CASSTGQGGYNSPLHF
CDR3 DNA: TGTGCCAGTAGTACCGGACAGGGCGGTTATAATTCACCCCTCCACTTT

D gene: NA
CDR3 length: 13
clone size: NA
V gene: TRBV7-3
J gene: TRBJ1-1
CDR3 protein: CASSFDSFSEAFF
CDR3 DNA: TGTGCCAGCAGCTTCGATAGTTTTTCTGAAGCTTTCTTT

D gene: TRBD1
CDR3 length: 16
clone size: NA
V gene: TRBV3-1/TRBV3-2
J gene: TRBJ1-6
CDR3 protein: CASSPRGQGGFSPLHF
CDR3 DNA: TGTGCCAGCAGCCCCAGAGGACAGGGTGGTTTTTCACCCCTCCACTTT

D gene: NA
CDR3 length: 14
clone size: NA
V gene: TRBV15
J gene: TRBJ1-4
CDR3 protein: CATSRRSSNEKLFF
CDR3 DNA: TGTGCCACCAGCAGGCGGTCAAGTAATGAAAAACTGTTTTTT

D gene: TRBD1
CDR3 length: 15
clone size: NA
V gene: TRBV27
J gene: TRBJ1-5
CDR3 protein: CASRAGQGGYQPQHF
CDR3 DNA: TGTGCCAGCAGGGCGGGACAGGGGGGCTATCAGCCCCAGCATTTT

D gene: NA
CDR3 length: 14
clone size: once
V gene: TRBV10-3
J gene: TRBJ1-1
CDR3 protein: CAISGETGGTEAFF
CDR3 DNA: TGTGCCATCAGTGGGGAGACAGGTGGCACTGAAGCTTTCTTT

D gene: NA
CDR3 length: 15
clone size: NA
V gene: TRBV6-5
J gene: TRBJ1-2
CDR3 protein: CASSYTGPTNYGYTF
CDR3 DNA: TGTGCCAGCAGTTACACAGGGCCAACTAACTATGGCTACACCTTC

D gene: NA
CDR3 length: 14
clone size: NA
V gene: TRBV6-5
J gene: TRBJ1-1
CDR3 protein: CASSDNTVRTEAFF
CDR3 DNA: TGTGCCAGCAGCGATAACACAGTGCGCACTGAAGCTTTCTTT

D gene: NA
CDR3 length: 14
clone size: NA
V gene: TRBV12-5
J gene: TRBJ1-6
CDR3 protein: CASGLGTPNSPLHF
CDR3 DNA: TGTGCTAGTGGTTTGGGGACACCCAATTCACCCCTCCACTTT

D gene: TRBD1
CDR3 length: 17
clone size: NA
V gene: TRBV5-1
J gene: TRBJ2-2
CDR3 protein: CASSSGLGQGATGELFF
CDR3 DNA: TGCGCCAGCAGCTCCGGGCTGGGACAGGGAGCCACCGGGGAGCTGTTTTTT

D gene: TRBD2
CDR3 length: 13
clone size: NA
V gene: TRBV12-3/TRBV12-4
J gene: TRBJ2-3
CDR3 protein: CASKLAGGDTQYF
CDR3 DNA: TGTGCCAGCAAACTAGCGGGGGGTGATACGCAGTATTTT

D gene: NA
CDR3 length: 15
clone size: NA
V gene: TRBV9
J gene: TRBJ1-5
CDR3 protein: CASSVDGGENQPQHF
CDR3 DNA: TGTGCCAGCAGCGTAGATGGTGGGGAGAATCAGCCCCAGCATTTT

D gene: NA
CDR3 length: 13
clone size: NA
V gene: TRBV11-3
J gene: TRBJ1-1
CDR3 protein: CASSLRVGTEAFF
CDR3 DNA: TGTGCCAGCAGCCTCAGGGTAGGCACTGAAGCTTTCTTT

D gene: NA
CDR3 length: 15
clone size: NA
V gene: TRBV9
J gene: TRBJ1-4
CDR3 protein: CASSPFPGTNEKLFF
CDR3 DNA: TGTGCCAGCAGCCCTTTCCCGGGGACTAATGAAAAACTGTTTTTT

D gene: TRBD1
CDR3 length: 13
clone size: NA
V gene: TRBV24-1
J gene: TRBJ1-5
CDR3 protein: CATAGQAGQPQHF
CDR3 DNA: TGTGCCACCGCCGGACAGGCAGGTCAGCCCCAGCATTTT

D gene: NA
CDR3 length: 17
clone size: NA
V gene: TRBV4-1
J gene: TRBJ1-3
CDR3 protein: CASSQEERLRSGNTIYF
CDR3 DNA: TGCGCCAGCAGCCAAGAGGAGAGGCTCCGCTCTGGAAACACCATATATTTT

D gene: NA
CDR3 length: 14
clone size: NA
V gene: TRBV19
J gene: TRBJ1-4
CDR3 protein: CASTQQAAGEKLFF
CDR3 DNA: TGTGCCAGTACGCAGCAGGCCGCGGGGGAAAAACTGTTTTTT